This T cell receptor beta chain is from a study of graft-versus-host responses after intestinal transplantation. Study as a whole: Recipients had multivisceral, liver-intestinal, or isolated intestinal transplants. All of the recipients had induction that used anti-thymocyte globulin, then tacrolimus and steroids for roughly three years. Overall study results and limits: Early post-transplant declines in HvG were associated with peak levels of circulating GvH clones.

As concerns this clone: Antigen unknown.

Data came from immunoSEQ multiplex PCR; TCRdb stores just in-frame clones and leaves some out. The table has around 100,000 clones, 91% seen once. CDR3 length: 11 amino acids. V was shortened by 0 bases and J by 4 bases, with 3 bases between the two germline ends. Germline loops: CDR1 GTSNPN, CDR2 SVGIG (reference sequence). The receptor comes from a human donor who was the organ donor for an intestinal transplant. The sequencing here drew on unstimulated CD4+ T cells sorted from spleen or lymph node cells, taken before transplant. This rearrangement joins TRBV30 to TRBJ1-1; D not resolved. The chain's CDR3 is CAWSVSTEAFF. CDR3 bases: TGTGCCTGGAGTGTTAGCACTGAAGCTTTCTTT.